These T cell receptor beta chains were read from a single sample in a study of T-cell memory formation after mild COVID-19. TCRdb re-called the 5' RACE reads with MiXCR, one entry per CDR3 protein. The repertoire holds roughly 300,000 distinct CDR3 sequences, roughly 8.2% seen once, with around a fifth in the top ten. The sample was PBMCs or a T cell subset sorted from them (not recorded which). The receptor set was obtained from a man aged 18 to 35 who had mild COVID-19 (a few samples of this study predate the infection). Cell type and time point are not known. Each CDR3 is given with its conserved first and last residue.

V gene | CDR3 protein
TRBV24-1 | CATSDPRGGNTEAFF
TRBV24-1 | CATPGRVATLWRNTIYF
TRBV29-1 | CSVEEADTQYF
TRBV20-1 | CSAVRQTNEKLFF
TRBV6-5 | CASSYSKRRSTEAFF
TRBV12-3/TRBV12-4 | CASSARLAGGEDTQYF
TRBV12-3/TRBV12-4 | CASSPRGRPGNQPQHF
TRBV5-1 | CASSTGAHNTEAFF
TRBV20-1 | CSAGLAGLNTGELFF
TRBV24-1 | CATSQGTDTQYF
TRBV7-2 | CASSLGASSSYNEQFF
TRBV15 | CATENSLTQYF